The T cell receptor (beta chain) under discussion was sequenced for a study of T cell repertoires in cytomegalovirus infection. Study-level points and caveats: The ex vivo response was dominated by HLA-C-restricted CMV-specific TCR beta clonotypes. Cumulated frequencies of public TCR beta families served to identify carriers of CMV plus the relevant HLA.

V dropped 11 bases and J dropped 1 base, with 15 bases sitting between them. The germline gives CDR1 LNHDA, CDR2 SQIVND (reference sequence). The CDR3 has 14 residues. This clonotype was seen at least ten times. No antigen is known for it. TCRdb reprocessed the reads with MiXCR, giving one entry per CDR3 protein. The sample records around 230,000 distinct CDR3 sequences, 6% to 8% being singletons. The source material was PBMCs. The sequence came from a human donor in good health (CMV status not recorded). Some clones in this sample may be carry-over from other donors' samples. The chain has TRBV19 and TRBJ1-5, with D unresolved. CDR3 sequence reads: CAGSSGESNQPQHF. The CDR3, as DNA: TGTGCCGGGTCATCCGGCGAGAGCAATCAGCCCCAGCATTTT.